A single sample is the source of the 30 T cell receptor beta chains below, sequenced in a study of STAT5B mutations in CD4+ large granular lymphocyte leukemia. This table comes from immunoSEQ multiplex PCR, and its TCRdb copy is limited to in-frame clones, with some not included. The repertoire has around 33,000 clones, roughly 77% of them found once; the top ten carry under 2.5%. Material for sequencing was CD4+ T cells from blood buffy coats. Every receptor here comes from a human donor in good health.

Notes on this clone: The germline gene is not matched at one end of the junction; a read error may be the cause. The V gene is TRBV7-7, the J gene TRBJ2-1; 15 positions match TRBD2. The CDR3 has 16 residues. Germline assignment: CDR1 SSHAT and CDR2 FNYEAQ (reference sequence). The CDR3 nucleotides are TGTGCTAGCAGCAAAGGACTAGCGGGAGGGTACAATGAGCAGTTCTTC. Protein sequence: CASSKGLAGGYNEQFF.

CDR3 nucleotides: TGTGCCAGCAGCGACGGCGTGGTCGGCTACAATGAGCAGTTCTTC. This sequence encodes CASSDGVVGYNEQFF. The chain uses TRBV9 and TRBJ2-1; D is ambiguous. With 3 bases removed from V and 3 bases from J, the gap between germline ends came to 13 bases. This CDR3 region has 15 residues. Germline-derived CDR1 and CDR2 are SGDLS and YYNGEE.

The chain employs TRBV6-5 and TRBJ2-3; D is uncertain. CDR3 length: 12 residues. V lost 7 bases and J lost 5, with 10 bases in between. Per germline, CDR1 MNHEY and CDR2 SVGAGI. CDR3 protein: CASKSYRDTQYF. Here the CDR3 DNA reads TGTGCCAGCAAATCTTATAGAGATACGCAGTATTTT.

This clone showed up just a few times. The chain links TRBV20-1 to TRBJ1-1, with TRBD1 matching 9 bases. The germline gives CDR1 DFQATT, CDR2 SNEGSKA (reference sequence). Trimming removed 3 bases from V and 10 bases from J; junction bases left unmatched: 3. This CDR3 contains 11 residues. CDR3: CSASRDRVAFF. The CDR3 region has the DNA TGCAGTGCTAGTAGGGACAGGGTAGCTTTCTTT.

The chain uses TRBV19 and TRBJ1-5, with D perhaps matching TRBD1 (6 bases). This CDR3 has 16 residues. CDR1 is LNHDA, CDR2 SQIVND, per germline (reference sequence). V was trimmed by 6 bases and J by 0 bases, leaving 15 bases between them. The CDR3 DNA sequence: TGTGCCAGTAGCCGGCGTACAGGGTATAGCAATCAGCCCCAGCATTTT. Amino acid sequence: CASSRRTGYSNQPQHF.

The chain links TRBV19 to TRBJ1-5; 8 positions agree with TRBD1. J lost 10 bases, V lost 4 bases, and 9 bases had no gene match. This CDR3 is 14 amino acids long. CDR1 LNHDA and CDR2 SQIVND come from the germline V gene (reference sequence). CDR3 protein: CASSSRDRFQPQHF. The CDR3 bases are TGTGCCAGTAGTAGCAGGGACAGGTTTCAACCCCAGCATTTT.

The CDR3 nucleotides are TGTGCCAGCAGCTCGACGGACAGGGTTGGCAATCAGCCCCAGCATTTT. Translating gives CASSSTDRVGNQPQHF. The chain joins TRBV11-2 to TRBJ1-5; TRBD1 matches 8 bases. J lost 2 bases, V lost 4 bases, and 7 bases had no gene match. CDR1 is SGHAT and CDR2 is FQNNGV in the germline V gene. The CDR3 has 16 residues.

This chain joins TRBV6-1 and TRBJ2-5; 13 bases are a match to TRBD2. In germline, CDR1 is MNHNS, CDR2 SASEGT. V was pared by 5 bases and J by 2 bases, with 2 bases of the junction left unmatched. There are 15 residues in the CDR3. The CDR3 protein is CASSPLAGGQETQYF. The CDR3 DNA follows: TGTGCCAGCAGTCCACTAGCGGGAGGGCAAGAGACCCAGTACTTC.

The CDR3 nucleotides read TGTGCCAGCAGCCCCGGGGGGTTTGAAGCTAACTATGGCTACACCTTC. This codes for CASSPGGFEANYGYTF. The chain employs TRBV5-5 and TRBJ1-2; D is possibly TRBD1 (5 bases). There are 16 residues in the CDR3. V gave up 4 bases and J gave up 0 bases, with 16 bases separating them. Germline-derived CDR1 and CDR2 are SGHKS and YYEKEE (reference sequence).

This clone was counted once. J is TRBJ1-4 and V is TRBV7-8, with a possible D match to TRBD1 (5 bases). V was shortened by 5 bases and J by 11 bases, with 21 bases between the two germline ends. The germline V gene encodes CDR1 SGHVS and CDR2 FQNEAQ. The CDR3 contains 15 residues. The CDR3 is CASSGNRARGGKLFF. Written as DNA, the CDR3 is TGTGCCAGCAGCGGCAATCGGGCCCGGGGGGGGAAACTGTTTTTT.

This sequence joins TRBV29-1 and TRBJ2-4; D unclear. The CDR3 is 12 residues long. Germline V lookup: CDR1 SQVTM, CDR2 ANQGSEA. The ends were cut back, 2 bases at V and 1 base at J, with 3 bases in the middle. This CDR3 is CSVEIAKNIQYF. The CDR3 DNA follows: TGCAGCGTTGAAATTGCCAAAAACATTCAGTACTTC.

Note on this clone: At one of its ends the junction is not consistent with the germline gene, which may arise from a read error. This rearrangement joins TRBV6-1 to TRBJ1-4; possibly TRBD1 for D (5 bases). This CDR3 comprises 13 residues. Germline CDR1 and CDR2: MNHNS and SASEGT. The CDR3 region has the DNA TGTGCCAGCAGGGAGGACAATTTGGGTACCATTATTTTT. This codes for CASREDNLGTIIF.

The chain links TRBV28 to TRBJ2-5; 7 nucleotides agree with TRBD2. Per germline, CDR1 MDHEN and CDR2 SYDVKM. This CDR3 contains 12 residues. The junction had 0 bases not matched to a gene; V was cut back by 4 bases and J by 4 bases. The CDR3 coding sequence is TGTGCCAGCAGTTGGGGGGGAGAGACCCAGTACTTC. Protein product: CASSWGGETQYF.

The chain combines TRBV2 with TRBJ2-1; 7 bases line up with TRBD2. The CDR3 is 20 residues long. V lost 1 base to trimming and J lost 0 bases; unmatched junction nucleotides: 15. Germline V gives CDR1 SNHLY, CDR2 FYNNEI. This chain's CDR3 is CASSEDGAARERSSYNEQFF. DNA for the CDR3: TGTGCCAGCAGTGAAGATGGGGCGGCGCGGGAGAGGAGCTCCTACAATGAGCAGTTCTTC.

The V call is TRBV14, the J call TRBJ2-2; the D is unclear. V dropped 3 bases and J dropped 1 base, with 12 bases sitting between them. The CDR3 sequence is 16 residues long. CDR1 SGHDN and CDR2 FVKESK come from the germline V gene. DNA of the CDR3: TGTGCCAGCAGCCAGAAGATAGTACAGAACACCGGGGAGCTGTTTTTT. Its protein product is CASSQKIVQNTGELFF.

CDR3 protein: CASSLDRGRWELFF. CDR3 nucleotide sequence: TGTGCCAGCAGCTTGGACAGGGGAAGATGGGAGCTGTTTTTT. This chain links TRBV5-4 with TRBJ2-2, with 7 bases lining up with TRBD1. The V gene's germline CDR1 is SGHNT and CDR2 YYREEE (reference sequence). The ends lost 0 bases at V and 9 bases at J; junction bases unmatched: 5. CDR3 length: 14 residues.

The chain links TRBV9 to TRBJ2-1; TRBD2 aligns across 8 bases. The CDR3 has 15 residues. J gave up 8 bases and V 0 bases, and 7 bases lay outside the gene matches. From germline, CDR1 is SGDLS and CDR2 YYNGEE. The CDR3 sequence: CASSVAGGPMDEQFF. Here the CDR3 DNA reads TGTGCCAGCAGCGTAGCGGGAGGGCCTATGGATGAGCAGTTCTTC.

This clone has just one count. Here the CDR3 DNA reads TGTGCCAGCAGGCCGACAGGGGCCTACGAGCAGTACTTC. As protein: CASRPTGAYEQYF. The chain carries TRBV25-1 and TRBJ2-5, with 8 positions matching TRBD1. The J call is doubtful: the DNA matches TRBJ2-7 better. The CDR3 is made up of 13 amino acids. Germline CDR1 is MGHDK and CDR2 is SYGVNS.

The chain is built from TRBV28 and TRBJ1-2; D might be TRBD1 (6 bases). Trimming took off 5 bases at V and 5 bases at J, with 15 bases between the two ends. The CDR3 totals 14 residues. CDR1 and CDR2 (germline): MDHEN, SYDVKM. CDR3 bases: TGTGCCAGCAGTCCCCCCACAGGGAGGTATGGCTACACCTTC. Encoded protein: CASSPPTGRYGYTF.

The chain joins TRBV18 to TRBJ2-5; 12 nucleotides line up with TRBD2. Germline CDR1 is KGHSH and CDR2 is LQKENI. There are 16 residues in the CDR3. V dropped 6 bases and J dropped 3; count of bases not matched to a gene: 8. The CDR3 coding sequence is TGTGCCAGCTCTCCCCTCCCTAGCGGGGGGGAAGAGACCCAGTACTTC. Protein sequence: CASSPLPSGGEETQYF.

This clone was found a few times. Here the CDR3 reads CASSLDLTGELFF. In DNA, the CDR3 is TGTGCCAGCTCACTTGACCTAACCGGGGAGCTGTTTTTT. The V call is TRBV18, the J call TRBJ2-2; no reliable D call. The V gene's germline CDR1 is KGHSH and CDR2 LQKENI. Trimming removed 4 bases at V and 5 bases at J, with 8 bases between. The CDR3 is 13 residues long.

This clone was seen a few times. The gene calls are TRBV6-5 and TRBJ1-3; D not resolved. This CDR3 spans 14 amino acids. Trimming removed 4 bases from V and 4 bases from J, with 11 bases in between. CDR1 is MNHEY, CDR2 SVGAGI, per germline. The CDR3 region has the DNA TGTGCCAGCAGTTCTACGCCCCGCGGAAACACCATATATTTT. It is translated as CASSSTPRGNTIYF.

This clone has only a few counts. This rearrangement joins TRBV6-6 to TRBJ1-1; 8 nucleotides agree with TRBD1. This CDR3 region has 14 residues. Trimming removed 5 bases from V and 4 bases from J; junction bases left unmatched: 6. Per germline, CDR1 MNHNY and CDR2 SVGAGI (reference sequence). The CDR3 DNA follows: TGTGCCAGCAGTCTAACACAGGGGGGCACTGAAGCTTTCTTT. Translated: CASSLTQGGTEAFF.

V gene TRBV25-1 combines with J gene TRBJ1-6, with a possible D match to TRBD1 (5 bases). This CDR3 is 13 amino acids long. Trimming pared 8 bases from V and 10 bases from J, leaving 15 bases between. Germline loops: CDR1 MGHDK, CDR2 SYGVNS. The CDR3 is CASAGQGGSPLHF. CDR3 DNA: TGTGCCAGCGCCGGGCAGGGAGGGTCACCCCTCCACTTT. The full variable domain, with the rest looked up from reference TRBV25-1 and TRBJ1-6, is EADIYQTPRYLVIGTGKKITLECSQTMGHDKMYWYQQDPGMELHLIHYSYGVNSTEKGDLSSESTVSRIRTEHFPLTLESARPSHTSQYLCASAGQGGSPLHFGNGTRLTVT.

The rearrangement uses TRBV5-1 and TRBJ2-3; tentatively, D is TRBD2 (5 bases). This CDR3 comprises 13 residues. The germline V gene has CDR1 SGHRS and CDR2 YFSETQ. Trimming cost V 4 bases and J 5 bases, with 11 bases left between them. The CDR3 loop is CASSPGKGDTQYF. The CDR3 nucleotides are TGCGCCAGCAGCCCGGGGAAGGGAGATACGCAGTATTTT.

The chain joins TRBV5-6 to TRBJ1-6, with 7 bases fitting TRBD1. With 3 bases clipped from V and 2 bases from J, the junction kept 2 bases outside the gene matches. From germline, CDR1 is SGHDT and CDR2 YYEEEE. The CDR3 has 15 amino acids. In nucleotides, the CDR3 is TGTGCCAGCAGCTCCAGGGGGGCCTATAATTCACCCCTCCACTTT. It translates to CASSSRGAYNSPLHF.

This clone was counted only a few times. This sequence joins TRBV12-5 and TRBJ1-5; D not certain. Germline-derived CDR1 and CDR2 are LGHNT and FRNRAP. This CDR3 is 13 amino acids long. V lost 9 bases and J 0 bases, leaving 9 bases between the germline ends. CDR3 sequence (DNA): TGTGCTAGCTCAGCAGATAGCAATCAGCCCCAGCATTTT. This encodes CASSADSNQPQHF.

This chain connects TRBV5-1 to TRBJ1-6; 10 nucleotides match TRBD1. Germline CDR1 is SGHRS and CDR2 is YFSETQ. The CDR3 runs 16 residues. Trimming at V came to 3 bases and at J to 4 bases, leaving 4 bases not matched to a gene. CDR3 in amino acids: CASSWGTGVYNSPLHF. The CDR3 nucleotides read TGCGCCAGCAGCTGGGGGACAGGGGTTTATAATTCACCCCTCCACTTT. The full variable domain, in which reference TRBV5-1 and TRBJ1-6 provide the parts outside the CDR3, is KAGVTQTPRYLIKTRGQQVTLSCSPISGHRSVSWYQQTPGQGLQFLFEYFSETQRNKGNFPGRFSGRQFSNSRSEMNVSTLELGDSALYLCASSWGTGVYNSPLHFGNGTRLTVT.

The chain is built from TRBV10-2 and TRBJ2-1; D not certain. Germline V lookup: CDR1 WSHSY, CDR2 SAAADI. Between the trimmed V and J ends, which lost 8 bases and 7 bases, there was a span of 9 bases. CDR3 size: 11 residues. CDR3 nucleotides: TGCGCCAGCCATAATTTGAATGAGCAGTTCTTC. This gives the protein CASHNLNEQFF.

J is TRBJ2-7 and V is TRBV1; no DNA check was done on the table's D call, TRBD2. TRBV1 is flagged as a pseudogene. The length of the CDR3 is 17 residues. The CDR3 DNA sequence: TGCACCAGCAGCCAAGATCTTCCTAGCGGGCGCTCCTACGAGCAGTACTTC. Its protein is CTSSQDLPSGRSYEQYF.